Below, 27 T cell receptor beta chains from the same sample are listed, as sequenced in a study of cytomegalovirus exposure and HLA in healthy donors. Primers: 60 Vbeta forward and 13 Jbeta reverse. Clones were read by immunoSEQ multiplex PCR, and TCRdb kept only the in-frame ones, dropping some. The table has some 120,000 clones, around 74% seen once. The sequencing input was PBMCs. The source of these receptors is a woman in her 50s in good health and CMV-seropositive.

This clone was recorded only once. The CDR3 DNA reads as TGTGCCATCAGTGAGCCCGGAGGGATAGACACTGAAGCTTTCTTT. This codes for CAISEPGGIDTEAFF. This chain connects TRBV10-3 to TRBJ1-1, with D uncertain. Germline V gene sequence: CDR1 ENHRY, CDR2 SYGVKD. The length of the CDR3 is 15 residues. V was shortened by 2 bases and J by 3 bases, with 13 bases between the two germline ends.

The J gene is TRBJ2-4, the V gene TRBV7-2, with D maybe TRBD1 (6 bases). The V gene lost 4 bases and the J gene lost 3 bases, with 10 bases spanning the gap. Germline V gene sequence: CDR1 SGHTA, CDR2 FQGNSA. The CDR3 sequence is 14 residues long. The CDR3 reads CASSSGVVKNIQYF. In DNA form, the CDR3 reads TGTGCCAGCAGCTCAGGGGTGGTCAAAAACATTCAGTACTTC.

The V and J genes are TRBV11-2 and TRBJ2-7; 7 nucleotides match TRBD2. This CDR3 has 16 amino acids. Germline V gene data show CDR1 as SGHAT and CDR2 as FQNNGV. With 5 bases clipped from V and 1 base from J, the junction kept 11 bases outside the gene matches. This chain's CDR3 is CASSMGGVVTSYEQYF. The CDR3 nucleotides read TGTGCCAGCAGCATGGGGGGGGTAGTCACATCCTACGAGCAGTACTTC.

This chain uses TRBV5-6 with TRBJ2-3; 9 positions agree with TRBD2. This CDR3 comprises 14 residues. Per the germline V gene, CDR1 is SGHDT and CDR2 is YYEEEE. J lost 4 bases, V lost 4 bases, and 4 bases had no gene match. The CDR3 sequence is CASSAGGGADTQYF. The CDR3 DNA sequence: TGTGCCAGCAGCGCGGGCGGGGGGGCAGATACGCAGTATTTT.

Only a few counts were recorded for this clone. CDR3 bases: TGTGCCATCCAAGAGGGGGAAATTGCTGGGGCCAACGTCCTGACTTTC. This sequence encodes CAIQEGEIAGANVLTF. This chain links TRBV7-8 with TRBJ2-6, with D perhaps TRBD1 (6 bases). Per germline, CDR1 SGHVS and CDR2 FQNEAQ. There are 16 residues in the CDR3. The V and J ends lost 10 bases and 2 bases respectively, with 18 bases between them.

The rearrangement uses TRBV19 and TRBJ2-7, with 10 positions matching TRBD1. The germline gives CDR1 LNHDA, CDR2 SQIVND (reference sequence). V lost 5 bases to trimming and J lost 5 bases; unmatched junction nucleotides: 9. The CDR3 sequence is 15 residues long. The CDR3 bases are TGTGCCAGTAGTCCGACCGGGACAGGGGCCCACGAGCAGTACTTC. Translating it yields CASSPTGTGAHEQYF.

This clone was counted between two and nine times. The chain carries TRBV2 and TRBJ2-7; 9 nucleotides match TRBD2. Trimming removed 7 bases from V and 0 bases from J; junction bases left unmatched: 7. CDR3 length equals 15 residues. In germline, CDR1 is SNHLY, CDR2 FYNNEI. The CDR3 here is CASKSGGTSSYEQYF. The CDR3 DNA sequence: TGTGCCAGCAAAAGCGGGGGGACCAGCTCCTACGAGCAGTACTTC.

The chain carries TRBV13 and TRBJ1-4; D gene ambiguous. With 0 bases removed from V and 4 bases from J, the gap between germline ends came to 9 bases. Germline lookup yields CDR1 PRHDT and CDR2 FYEKMQ (reference sequence). The CDR3 totals 15 residues. Here the CDR3 DNA reads TGTGCCAGCAGCTTAGGCCGGGTACATAATGAAAAACTGTTTTTT. It is translated as CASSLGRVHNEKLFF.

In this sample, this clone turned up a few times. The V call is TRBV10-1, the J call TRBJ2-5; TRBD2 matches 11 bases. This CDR3 comprises 14 residues. Looked up from germline, CDR1 is WNHNN and CDR2 is SYGVQD (reference sequence). J lost 4 bases, V lost 7 bases, and 5 bases had no gene match. CDR3 bases: TGCGCCAGCAATCTAGCGGGGGGAGGAGAGACCCAGTACTTC. Translating it yields CASNLAGGGETQYF.

This chain uses TRBV5-5 with TRBJ1-1, with 10 bases that match TRBD1. CDR1 SGHKS and CDR2 YYEKEE come from the germline V gene (reference sequence). Germline trimming cut 2 bases from V and 3 bases from J; bases unmatched to any gene: 7. The length of the CDR3 is 16 residues. Here the CDR3 DNA reads TGTGCCAGCAGCTTAAGACAGGGGGCGCGGGACACTGAAGCTTTCTTT. Its protein product is CASSLRQGARDTEAFF.

The rearrangement uses TRBV27 and TRBJ1-4; D possibly corresponds to TRBD1 (6 bases). CDR1 MNHEY and CDR2 SMNVEV come from the germline V gene (reference sequence). V gave up 2 bases and J gave up 4 bases, with 20 bases separating them. The CDR3 loop spans 18 amino acids. The CDR3 DNA follows: TGTGCCAGCAGTTTAGCAACCAGGGGAATAGGGGATAATGAAAAACTGTTTTTT. It specifies CASSLATRGIGDNEKLFF.

The CDR3 DNA reads TGTGCCTGGCGGGACAGGGCCGGAGGCTACACCTTC. This encodes CAWRDRAGGYTF. The rearrangement uses TRBV30 and TRBJ1-2, with TRBD1 matching over 9 bases. The CDR3 covers 12 residues. The J segment lost 8 bases and the V segment lost 5 bases, leaving 6 bases of the junction unmatched. Germline V lookup: CDR1 GTSNPN, CDR2 SVGIG (reference sequence).

The chain uses TRBV7-9 and TRBJ1-2; 8 positions agree with TRBD1. Losses at the gene ends were 4 bases for V and 5 bases for J; bases not matched to a gene: 9. Per germline, CDR1 SEHNR and CDR2 FQNEAQ (reference sequence). The CDR3 loop spans 15 amino acids. CDR3 sequence (DNA): TGTGCCAGCAGCTCCAAGGGACAGGACCGTTATGGCTACACCTTC. This encodes CASSSKGQDRYGYTF.

The V call is TRBV9, the J call TRBJ2-5, with 13 bases matching TRBD2. Trimming at V came to 0 bases and at J to 4 bases, leaving 0 bases not matched to a gene. There are 15 residues in the CDR3. Germline assignment: CDR1 SGDLS and CDR2 YYNGEE. CDR3 amino acids: CASSVGLAGGETQYF. Here the CDR3 DNA reads TGTGCCAGCAGCGTAGGACTAGCGGGGGGAGAGACCCAGTACTTC.

V usage is TRBV19 and J usage is TRBJ2-3, with 8 bases lining up with TRBD2. V was pared by 7 bases and J by 6 bases, with 6 bases of the junction left unmatched. The CDR3 runs 13 residues. Germline CDR1 reads LNHDA; CDR2 reads SQIVND (reference sequence). CDR3 nucleotides: TGTGCCAGTAAAATAGCGGGAATGGATACGCAGTATTTT. It translates to CASKIAGMDTQYF.

This chain joins TRBV6-1 and TRBJ1-5; no firm D call. The V end was cut by 4 bases, the J end by 2 bases, with 15 bases between. The CDR3 consists of 16 residues. Germline V gene lookup returns CDR1 MNHNS and CDR2 SASEGT. In DNA, the CDR3 is TGTGCCAGCAGTGCCAATTCGGCACGGGGCAATCAGCCCCAGCATTTT. Encoded protein: CASSANSARGNQPQHF.

The genes are TRBV6-5 and TRBJ1-3; no clear D. Germline V gene lookup returns CDR1 MNHEY and CDR2 SVGAGI. V lost 10 bases and J lost 4, with 14 bases in between. This CDR3 is built from 13 residues. The CDR3: CATAREPGNTIYF. CDR3 sequence (DNA): TGTGCCACCGCGAGGGAACCGGGAAACACCATATATTTT.

CDR3 nucleotide sequence: TGTGCCAGTACTTCACGTAGCGGTAACAATGAGCAGTTCTTC. This gives the protein CASTSRSGNNEQFF. V is TRBV19 and J is TRBJ2-1, with D tentatively TRBD2 (6 bases). Germline V gene data show CDR1 as LNHDA and CDR2 as SQIVND (reference sequence). This CDR3 has 14 amino acids. V was cut by 7 bases and J by 5 bases, with 15 bases left in between.

The chain carries TRBV30 and TRBJ1-2; no clear D gene. CDR3 size: 13 residues. V lost 0 bases, J lost 0 bases, and 5 bases lay in between. Germline lookup yields CDR1 GTSNPN and CDR2 SVGIG (reference sequence). CDR3: CAWSVEANYGYTF. The CDR3 DNA follows: TGTGCCTGGAGTGTTGAGGCTAACTATGGCTACACCTTC. Supplemented by reference TRBV30 and TRBJ1-2, the full variable domain reads SQTIHQWPATLVQPVGSPLSLECTVEGTSNPNLYWYRQAAGRGLQLLFYSVGIGQISSEVPQNLSASRPQDRQFILSSKKLLLSDSGFYLCAWSVEANYGYTFGSGTRLTVV.

The V and J genes are TRBV7-9 and TRBJ1-6; D is uncertain. Germline lookup yields CDR1 SEHNR and CDR2 FQNEAQ (reference sequence). Deletions cut 3 bases from V and 5 bases from J, with 8 bases between. CDR3 length equals 14 residues. DNA of the CDR3: TGTGCCAGCAGCTTGTCTGGGCATAATTCACCCCTCCACTTT. This translates into CASSLSGHNSPLHF.

The chain combines TRBV19 with TRBJ1-4, with TRBD1 matching over 8 bases. CDR1 and CDR2 from the germline V gene are LNHDA and SQIVND (reference sequence). Trimming took 7 bases from V and 5 from J; bases not matched to a gene: 9. CDR3 length equals 15 residues. The CDR3 bases are TGTGCCAGTACTTCTACGGGACAGGAAAATGAAAAACTGTTTTTT. It translates to CASTSTGQENEKLFF.

This clone was detected only a few times. The chain employs TRBV4-1 and TRBJ2-1, with 9 bases lining up with TRBD2. Unmatched junction bases numbered 3, after V lost 0 bases and J lost 6 bases. The CDR3 contains 15 residues. Germline V gene data show CDR1 as MGHRA and CDR2 as YSYEKL. This CDR3 reads CASSQDAGGPNEQFF. CDR3 bases: TGCGCCAGCAGCCAAGACGCGGGGGGGCCCAATGAGCAGTTCTTC.

This clone was observed a handful of times. V usage is TRBV6-1 and J usage is TRBJ2-3; maybe TRBD1 (5 bases). Germline values: CDR1 MNHNS, CDR2 SASEGT. The ends were cut back, 5 bases at V and 1 base at J, with 10 bases in the middle. The CDR3 sequence is 14 residues long. The CDR3 here is CASSNRKGTDTQYF. CDR3 nucleotide sequence: TGTGCCAGCAGTAACAGGAAGGGCACAGATACGCAGTATTTT.

J is TRBJ2-2 and V is TRBV11-3; 7 nucleotides line up with TRBD1. With 1 base clipped from V and 8 bases from J, the junction kept 1 base outside the gene matches. Germline CDR1 is SGHNT and CDR2 is YENEEA. This CDR3 spans 13 amino acids. This CDR3 reads CASSLGDRGELFF. The CDR3 DNA is TGTGCCAGCAGCTTAGGGGACAGAGGGGAGCTGTTTTTT.

The CDR3 region has the DNA TGTGCCAGCAGCCTTCGGACAGGGGCTGAAAAACTGTTTTTT. Translated: CASSLRTGAEKLFF. The V and J genes are TRBV7-9 and TRBJ1-4; 9 bases match TRBD1. The CDR3 sequence is 14 residues long. V lost 5 bases and J lost 7; bases outside the gene matches: 5. Per germline, CDR1 SEHNR and CDR2 FQNEAQ (reference sequence).

The chain combines TRBV5-1 with TRBJ1-2; D uncertain. The CDR3 loop spans 13 amino acids. Germline loops: CDR1 SGHRS, CDR2 YFSETQ. Trimming removed 0 bases from V and 8 bases from J, with 11 bases in between. As DNA, the CDR3 is TGCGCCAGCAGCTTGGACTTGGAGAGCGGCTACACCTTC. This codes for CASSLDLESGYTF. Full variable domain (rest looked up from reference TRBV5-1 and TRBJ1-2): KAGVTQTPRYLIKTRGQQVTLSCSPISGHRSVSWYQQTPGQGLQFLFEYFSETQRNKGNFPGRFSGRQFSNSRSEMNVSTLELGDSALYLCASSLDLESGYTFGSGTRLTVV.

V gene TRBV4-1 combines with J gene TRBJ2-4, with 8 bases lining up with TRBD2. The CDR3 contains 19 residues. Germline CDR1 MGHRA, CDR2 YSYEKL. V was pared by 1 base and J by 0 bases, with 11 bases of the junction left unmatched. Here the CDR3 reads CASSQVLVAGPLAKNIQYF. The CDR3 bases are TGCGCCAGCAGCCAAGTTCTGGTAGCGGGGCCACTAGCCAAAAACATTCAGTACTTC.